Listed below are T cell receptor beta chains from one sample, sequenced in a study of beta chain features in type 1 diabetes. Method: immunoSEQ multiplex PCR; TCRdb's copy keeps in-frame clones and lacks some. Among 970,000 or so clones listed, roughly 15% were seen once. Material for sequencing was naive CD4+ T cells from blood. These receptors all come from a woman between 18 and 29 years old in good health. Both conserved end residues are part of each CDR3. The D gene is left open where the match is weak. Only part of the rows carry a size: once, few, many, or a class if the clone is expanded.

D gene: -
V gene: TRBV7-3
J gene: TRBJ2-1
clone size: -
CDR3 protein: CASSPTGGRPYNEQFF
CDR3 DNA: TGTGCCAGCAGCCCGACCGGCGGGCGGCCCTACAATGAGCAGTTCTTC

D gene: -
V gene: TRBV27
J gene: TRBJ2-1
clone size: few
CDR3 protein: CASSPRPEPYNEQFF
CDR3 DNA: TGTGCCAGCAGTCCCCGACCCGAACCCTACAATGAGCAGTTCTTC

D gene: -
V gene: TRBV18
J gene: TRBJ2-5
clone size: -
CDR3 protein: CASSPGAQETQYF
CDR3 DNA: TGTGCCAGCTCACCGGGGGCCCAAGAGACCCAGTACTTC

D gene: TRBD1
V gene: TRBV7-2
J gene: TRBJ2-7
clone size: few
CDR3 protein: CASSLARTGPYEQYF
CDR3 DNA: TGTGCCAGCAGCTTAGCTAGGACAGGGCCCTACGAGCAGTACTTC

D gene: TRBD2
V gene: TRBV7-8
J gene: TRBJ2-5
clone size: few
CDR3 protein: CASSLASGALTQYF
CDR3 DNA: TGTGCCAGCAGCTTAGCTAGCGGGGCCTTGACCCAGTACTTC

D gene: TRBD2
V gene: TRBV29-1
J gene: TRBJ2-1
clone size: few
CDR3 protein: CSVVSLAVGEQFF
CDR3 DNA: TGCAGCGTAGTAAGTCTAGCGGTGGGGGAGCAGTTCTTC

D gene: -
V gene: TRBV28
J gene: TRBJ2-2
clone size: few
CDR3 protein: CASSSRTVRGTGELFF
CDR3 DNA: TGTGCCAGCAGTTCGAGGACAGTTCGAGGGACCGGGGAGCTGTTTTTT

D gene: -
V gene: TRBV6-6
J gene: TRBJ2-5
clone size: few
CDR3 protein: CASSRDRTPWETQYF
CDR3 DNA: TGTGCCAGCAGTCGAGACAGAACTCCTTGGGAGACCCAGTACTTC

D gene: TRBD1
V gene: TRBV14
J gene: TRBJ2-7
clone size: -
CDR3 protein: CASSQVYRGRIYEQYF
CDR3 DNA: TGTGCCAGCAGCCAAGTCTACAGGGGGCGTATCTACGAGCAGTACTTC

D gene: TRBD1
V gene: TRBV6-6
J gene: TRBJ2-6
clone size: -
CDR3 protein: CASNLQGAGANVLTF
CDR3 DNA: TGTGCCAGCAACCTACAGGGGGCTGGGGCCAACGTCCTGACTTTC

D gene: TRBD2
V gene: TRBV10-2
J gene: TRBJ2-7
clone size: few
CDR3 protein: CASRIAGAGEQYF
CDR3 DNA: TGCGCCAGCAGAATAGCGGGAGCGGGGGAGCAGTACTTC

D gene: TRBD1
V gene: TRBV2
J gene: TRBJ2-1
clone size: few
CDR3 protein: CASAYFGTGYNEQFF
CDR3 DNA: TGTGCCAGCGCTTATTTTGGGACAGGTTACAATGAGCAGTTCTTC

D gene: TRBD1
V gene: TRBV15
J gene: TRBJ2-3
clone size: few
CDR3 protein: CATSIGTDRTDTQYF
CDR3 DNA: TGTGCCACCAGCATAGGGACAGACCGCACAGATACGCAGTATTTT

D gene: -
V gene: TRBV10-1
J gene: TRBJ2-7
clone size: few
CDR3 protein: CASGDLVSWSYEQYF
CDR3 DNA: TGCGCCAGCGGGGATTTAGTGAGTTGGTCCTACGAGCAGTACTTC

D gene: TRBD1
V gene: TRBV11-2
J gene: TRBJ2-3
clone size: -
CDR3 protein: CASSLVVGQGYRADMQYF
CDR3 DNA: TGTGCCAGCAGCTTAGTTGTGGGACAGGGGTATAGGGCAGATATGCAGTATTTT

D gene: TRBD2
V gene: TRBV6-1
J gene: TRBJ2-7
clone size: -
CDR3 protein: CASSAAWGLAGGYEQYF
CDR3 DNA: TGTGCCAGCAGTGCCGCTTGGGGACTAGCGGGAGGCTACGAGCAGTACTTC

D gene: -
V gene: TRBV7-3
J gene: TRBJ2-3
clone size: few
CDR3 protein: CASSLRVNANTQYF
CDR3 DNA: TGTGCCAGCAGCCTAAGGGTAAACGCGAATACGCAGTATTTT

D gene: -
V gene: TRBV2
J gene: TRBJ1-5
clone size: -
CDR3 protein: CASSDTDSNQPQHF
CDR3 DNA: TGTGCCAGTTCAGACACGGATAGCAATCAGCCCCAGCATTTT

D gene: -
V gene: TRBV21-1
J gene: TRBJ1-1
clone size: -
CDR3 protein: CASSFQQGIKNTEAFF
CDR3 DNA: TGTGCCAGCAGCTTCCAACAGGGGATCAAGAACACTGAAGCTTTCTTT

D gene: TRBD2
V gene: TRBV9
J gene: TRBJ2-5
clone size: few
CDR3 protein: CASSAHALAGGRPETQYF
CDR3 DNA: TGTGCCAGCAGCGCCCACGCCCTAGCGGGAGGGCGACCAGAGACCCAGTACTTC

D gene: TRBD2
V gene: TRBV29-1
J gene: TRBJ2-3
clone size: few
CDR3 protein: CSVGTLAGVIDTQYF
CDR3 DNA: TGCAGCGTTGGTACGCTTGCGGGAGTGATAGATACGCAGTATTTT

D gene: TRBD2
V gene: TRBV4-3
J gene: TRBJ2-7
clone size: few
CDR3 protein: CASSQVLRPLRVCGSPYEQYF
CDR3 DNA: TGCGCCAGCAGCCAAGTATTGCGGCCCCTCAGGGTGTGCGGGAGCCCCTACGAGCAGTACTTC

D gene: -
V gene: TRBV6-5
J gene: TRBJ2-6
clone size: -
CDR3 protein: CASSYPLEVEANVLTF
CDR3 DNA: TGTGCCAGCAGTTACCCACTCGAGGTTGAGGCCAACGTCCTGACTTTC

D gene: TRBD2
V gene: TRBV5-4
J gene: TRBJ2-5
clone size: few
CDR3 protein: CASSLLRTSGTETQYF
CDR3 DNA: TGTGCCAGCAGCTTGTTACGGACTAGCGGGACTGAGACCCAGTACTTC

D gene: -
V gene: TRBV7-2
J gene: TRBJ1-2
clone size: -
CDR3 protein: CASSLEGIGYGYTF
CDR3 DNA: TGTGCCAGCAGCTTAGAGGGGATCGGCTATGGCTACACCTTC

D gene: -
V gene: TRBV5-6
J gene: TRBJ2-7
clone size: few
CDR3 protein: CASSIGVRGYEQYF
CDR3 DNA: TGTGCCAGCAGCATAGGGGTACGGGGCTACGAGCAGTACTTC

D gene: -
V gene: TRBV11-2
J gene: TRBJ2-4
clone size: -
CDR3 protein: CASSLETRKAKNIQYF
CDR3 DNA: TGTGCCAGCAGCTTAGAGACCAGAAAAGCCAAAAACATTCAGTACTTC

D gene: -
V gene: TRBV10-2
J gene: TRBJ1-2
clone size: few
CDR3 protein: CASSEWGPAYGYTF
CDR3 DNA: TGCGCCAGCAGTGAGTGGGGCCCCGCATATGGCTACACCTTC

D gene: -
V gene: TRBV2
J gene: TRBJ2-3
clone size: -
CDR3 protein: CASGGGGTDTQYF
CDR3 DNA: TGTGCCTCCGGGGGAGGGGGGACAGATACGCAGTATTTT

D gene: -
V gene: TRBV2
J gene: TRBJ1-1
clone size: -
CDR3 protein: CASRVEFNAEAFF
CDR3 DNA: TGTGCCAGCAGGGTAGAATTCAACGCTGAAGCTTTCTTT

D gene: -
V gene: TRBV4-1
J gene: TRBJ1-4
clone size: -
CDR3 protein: CASSQSGSIREKLFF
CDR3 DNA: TGCGCCAGCAGCCAATCCGGGTCTATTAGGGAAAAACTGTTTTTT

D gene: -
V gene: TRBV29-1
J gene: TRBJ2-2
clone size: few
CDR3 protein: CSVGELANTGELFF
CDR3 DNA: TGCAGCGTGGGGGAGCTCGCGAACACCGGGGAGCTGTTTTTT

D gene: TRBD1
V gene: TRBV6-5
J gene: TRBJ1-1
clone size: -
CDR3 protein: CASSYWTGTGSTEAFF
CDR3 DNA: TGTGCCAGCAGTTACTGGACGGGGACAGGCAGCACTGAAGCTTTCTTT

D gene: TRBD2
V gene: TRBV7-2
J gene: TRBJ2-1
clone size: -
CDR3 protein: CASSFPGGYNEQFF
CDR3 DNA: TGTGCCAGCAGCTTTCCGGGAGGGTACAATGAGCAGTTCTTC

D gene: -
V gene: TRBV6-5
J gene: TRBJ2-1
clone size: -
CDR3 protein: CASSLPHNEQFF
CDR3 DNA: TGTGCCAGCAGCCTCCCCCACAATGAGCAGTTCTTC

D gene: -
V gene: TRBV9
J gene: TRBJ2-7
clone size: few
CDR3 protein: CASSVAWGVSGGEQYF
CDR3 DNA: TGTGCCAGCAGCGTAGCTTGGGGAGTAAGTGGGGGCGAGCAGTACTTC

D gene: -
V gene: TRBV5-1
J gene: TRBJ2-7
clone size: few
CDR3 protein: CASSRERYEQYF
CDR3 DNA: TGCGCCAGCAGCCGGGAGCGCTACGAGCAGTACTTC

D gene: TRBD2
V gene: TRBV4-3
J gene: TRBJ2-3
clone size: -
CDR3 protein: CASSPGLAGTTDTQYF
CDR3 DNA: TGCGCCAGCAGCCCCGGACTAGCGGGCACCACAGATACGCAGTATTTT

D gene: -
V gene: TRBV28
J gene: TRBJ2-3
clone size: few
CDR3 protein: CASSGAGLSTDTQYF
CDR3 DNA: TGTGCCAGCAGCGGAGCAGGGCTTAGCACAGATACGCAGTATTTT

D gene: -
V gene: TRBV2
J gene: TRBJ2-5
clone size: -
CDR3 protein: CANSGSANQETQYF
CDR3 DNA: TGTGCCAACTCCGGTTCGGCAAACCAAGAGACCCAGTACTTC

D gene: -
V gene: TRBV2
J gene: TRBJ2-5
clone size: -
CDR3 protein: CASSWDPIRMTYF
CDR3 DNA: TGTGCCAGCAGTTGGGACCCGATTAGGATGACATACTTC

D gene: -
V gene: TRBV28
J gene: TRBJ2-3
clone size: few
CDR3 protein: CASSLYGVSTDTQYF
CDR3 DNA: TGTGCCAGCAGTTTATACGGGGTCAGCACAGATACGCAGTATTTT

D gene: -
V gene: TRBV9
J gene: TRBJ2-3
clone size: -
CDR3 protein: CASSVAGAKTADTQYF
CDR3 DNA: TGTGCCAGCAGCGTAGCTGGAGCGAAAACGGCAGATACGCAGTATTTT